These T cell receptor beta chains were read from a single sample in a study of CD8+CD57+ T cells in acquired aplastic anemia. TCRdb re-called the reads with MiXCR, one entry per CDR3 protein. In the table there are some 120,000 distinct CDR3 sequences, 48% of which are singletons. The sample consisted of sorted CD4+, CD8+, or CD8+CD57+ T cells (not recorded which) from PBMCs. All receptors come from a human donor in good health, serving as a control. The CDR3 runs from the conserved cysteine through the conserved F or W. A D gene is named only where the DNA matches it firmly. Only part of the rows carry a size: once, few, many, or a class if the clone is expanded.

d_gene,j_gene,abundance,v_gene,CDR3aa,CDR3nt
-,TRBJ2-3,-,TRBV9,CASSVDPAPDTQYF,TGTGCCAGCAGCGTAGACCCCGCACCAGATACGCAGTATTTT
TRBD1,TRBJ2-7,-,TRBV2,CASSEEQGAAEQYF,TGTGCCAGCAGTGAGGAACAGGGGGCGGCCGAGCAGTACTTC
-,TRBJ1-5,-,TRBV7-9,CASSFSAQPQHF,TGTGCCAGCAGCTTCTCGGCGCAGCCCCAGCATTTT
TRBD1,TRBJ2-5,many,TRBV5-1,CASSFTPGQGSQTQYF,TGCGCCAGCAGCTTCACACCGGGACAGGGGTCCCAGACCCAGTACTTC
-,TRBJ2-5,-,TRBV15,CATSRGAVGSQETQYF,TGTGCCACCAGCAGAGGGGCGGTCGGGTCACAAGAGACCCAGTACTTC
-,TRBJ2-3,-,TRBV29-1,CSSGQPSADTQYF,TGCAGCTCCGGACAGCCAAGCGCAGATACGCAGTATTTT
-,TRBJ2-7,-,TRBV19,CASSNYHEQYF,TGTGCCAGTAGTAATTACCACGAGCAGTACTTC
TRBD1,TRBJ2-2,-,TRBV2,CASIKGDRGQTGELFF,TGTGCCAGCATTAAAGGGGACAGGGGGCAAACCGGGGAGCTGTTTTTT
TRBD2,TRBJ2-1,many,TRBV7-9,CASSPGLVQWNNEQFF,TGTGCCAGCAGCCCAGGACTAGTTCAATGGAACAATGAGCAGTTCTTC
-,TRBJ2-2,many,TRBV24-1,CATSGGNTGELFF,TGTGCCACCAGTGGGGGCAACACCGGGGAGCTGTTTTTT
-,TRBJ1-5,-,TRBV9,CASSRSGGDQPQHF,TGTGCCAGCAGCCGTAGCGGGGGAGATCAGCCCCAGCATTTT
-,TRBJ2-5,once,TRBV19,CASSIVAGHETQYF,TGTGCCAGTAGTATAGTGGCAGGCCACGAGACCCAGTACTTC
-,TRBJ2-7,many,TRBV12-3/TRBV12-4,CASSSNDRTTWQYF,TGTGCCAGCAGTTCCAATGACAGAACCACTTGGCAGTACTTC
-,TRBJ2-7,few,TRBV29-1,CSVEKGDYEQYF,TGCAGCGTTGAGAAGGGGGACTACGAGCAGTACTTC
-,TRBJ1-6,many,TRBV12-3/TRBV12-4,CASSLTEFSSPLHF,TGTGCCAGCAGCCTCACAGAGTTTAGCTCACCCCTCCACTTT
-,TRBJ1-2,many,TRBV6-1,CASIPIGTSYGYTF,TGTGCCAGCATACCTATAGGGACGTCCTATGGCTACACCTTC
TRBD2,TRBJ2-1,-,TRBV11-2,CASSLDSGGAGNEQFF,TGTGCCAGCAGCTTGGACAGCGGGGGGGCCGGCAATGAGCAGTTCTTC
TRBD1,TRBJ1-1,-,TRBV29-1,CSVRQGTGLTEAFF,TGCAGCGTACGACAAGGGACAGGGTTAACTGAAGCTTTCTTT
TRBD2,TRBJ2-5,many,TRBV5-5,CASSYGGGETQYF,TGTGCCAGCAGCTACGGGGGGGGGGAGACCCAGTACTTC
-,TRBJ1-6,-,TRBV2,CASTEEAGKNSPLHF,TGTGCCAGCACCGAGGAGGCAGGGAAAAACTCACCCCTCCACTTT
-,TRBJ2-3,many,TRBV18,CASSLSFTDTQYF,TGTGCCAGCTCACTAAGTTTCACAGATACGCAGTATTTT
TRBD1,TRBJ1-1,-,TRBV20-1,CSANPTGRDTEAFF,TGCAGTGCTAACCCGACAGGGAGGGACACTGAAGCTTTCTTT
TRBD1,TRBJ2-4,-,TRBV3-1,CASSPMPQGAKNIQYF,TGTGCCAGCAGCCCTATGCCACAGGGGGCCAAAAACATTCAGTACTTC
-,TRBJ2-6,many,TRBV20-1,CSARETVSGANVLTF,TGCAGTGCTAGAGAGACAGTCTCTGGGGCCAACGTCCTGACTTTC
TRBD2,TRBJ2-3,-,TRBV11-1,CASSPLAGGPHTQYF,TGTGCCAGCAGCCCCTTAGCGGGGGGGCCTCATACGCAGTATTTT
-,TRBJ2-1,many,TRBV5-8,CASSLGGAYNEQFF,TGTGCCAGCAGCTTGGGCGGGGCATACAATGAGCAGTTCTTC
-,TRBJ1-6,many,TRBV11-3,CASSSGWVVNSPLHF,TGTGCCAGCAGCTCTGGTTGGGTTGTGAATTCACCCCTCCACTTT
-,TRBJ1-2,many,TRBV2,CASSEALYRDGGTF,TGTGCCAGCAGTGAAGCGTTATACAGGGACGGCGGCACCTTC